One and the same sample provided the 19 T cell receptor beta chains below, sequenced in a study of shared clonotypes between healthy human individuals. Using immunoSEQ multiplex PCR, the repertoire was profiled, and TCRdb retains in-frame clones only, with some absent. The sample records some 2.3 million clones, approximately 93% being singletons. The sample taken for sequencing was naive CD4+ T cells from PBMCs. Subset noted: CD45RA+ positively selected. The source is a man younger than 35 in good health. Some clones in this sample may be carry-over from other donors' samples.

The rearrangement joins TRBV28 to TRBJ1-2; D is unresolved. Per germline, CDR1 MDHEN and CDR2 SYDVKM. The V and J ends lost 3 bases and 3 bases respectively, with 14 bases between them. This CDR3 spans 15 amino acids. Written as DNA, the CDR3 is TGTGCCAGCAGTTTGATCGACATCGGGTACTATGGCTACACCTTC. This gives the protein CASSLIDIGYYGYTF.

This chain connects TRBV18 to TRBJ2-7; D is ambiguous. Trimming took 6 bases from V and 2 from J, leaving 17 bases between them. CDR1 KGHSH and CDR2 LQKENI come from the germline V gene. The CDR3 contains 15 residues. CDR3 bases: TGTGCCAGCTCTTCCCAGCCAGAAGGTGCCTACGAGCAGTACTTC. Protein sequence: CASSSQPEGAYEQYF.

The chain employs TRBV11-2 and TRBJ2-5; D may be TRBD1 (6 bases). Looked up from germline, CDR1 is SGHAT and CDR2 is FQNNGV. This CDR3 region has 14 residues. With 1 base removed from V and 5 bases from J, the gap between germline ends came to 11 bases. Here the CDR3 reads CASSLVQGMETQYF. CDR3 nucleotide sequence: TGTGCCAGCAGCTTAGTACAGGGAATGGAGACCCAGTACTTC.

In its sample, this clone was seen once. The V call is TRBV15, the J call TRBJ1-1; tentatively, D is TRBD1 (5 bases). The CDR3 loop spans 16 amino acids. Germline V gene data show CDR1 as LNHNV and CDR2 as YYDKDF (reference sequence). V lost 0 bases and J 0 bases, leaving 11 bases between the germline ends. CDR3 protein: CATSREGVRVNTEAFF. The CDR3 region has the DNA TGTGCCACCAGCAGAGAGGGGGTCAGGGTGAACACTGAAGCTTTCTTT.

This clone was counted a single time. The rearrangement links TRBV10-2 to TRBJ2-7; a weak D match, TRBD2 (6 bases). V shed 0 bases and J shed 3 bases, with 12 bases lying between them. Germline CDR1 WSHSY, CDR2 SAAADI. The CDR3 loop spans 15 amino acids. The DNA of the CDR3 is TGCGCCAGCAGTGAGTCGATTGGAGGGCTCTACGAGCAGTACTTC. Translation: CASSESIGGLYEQYF.

This sequence joins TRBV5-1 and TRBJ2-2, with D uncertain. The CDR3 is 13 amino acids. The V and J ends lost 4 bases and 5 bases respectively, with 9 bases between them. Germline V gene sequence: CDR1 SGHRS, CDR2 YFSETQ. The CDR3 DNA reads as TGCGCCAGCAGCGTAGTAGTGACCGGGGAGCTGTTTTTT. This sequence encodes CASSVVVTGELFF.

V gene TRBV5-1 combines with J gene TRBJ1-1; no clear D. The CDR3 runs to 16 residues. Trimming removed 1 base at V and 3 bases at J, with 16 bases between. Looked up from germline, CDR1 is SGHRS and CDR2 is YFSETQ. The DNA of the CDR3 is TGCGCCAGCAGCTTGCTGGCTCTGAAGGACGACACTGAAGCTTTCTTT. Translation: CASSLLALKDDTEAFF.

V is TRBV18 and J is TRBJ1-2, with D possibly matching TRBD1 (6 bases). CDR1 is KGHSH and CDR2 is LQKENI in the germline V gene. The CDR3 has 15 amino acids. V was clipped by 3 bases and J by 4 bases, with 15 bases between them. The CDR3 DNA reads TGTGCCAGCTCACCGCGACAGGACTTCAGCTATGGCTACACCTTC. This encodes CASSPRQDFSYGYTF.

In this sample, this clone turned up once. The chain recombines TRBV7-2 with TRBJ1-5; maybe TRBD1 (6 bases). Germline assignment: CDR1 SGHTA and CDR2 FQGNSA. V gave up 0 bases and J gave up 8 bases, with 17 bases separating them. The CDR3 extends over 16 amino acids. In nucleotides, the CDR3 is TGTGCCAGCAGCTTAGCTCGGTCAGGGGCCCTTAAGCCCCAGCATTTT. This sequence encodes CASSLARSGALKPQHF.

This rearrangement joins TRBV28 to TRBJ2-7; 9 bases match TRBD2. The CDR3 spans 16 residues. J was trimmed by 1 base and V by 8 bases; bases with no gene match: 12. CDR1 MDHEN and CDR2 SYDVKM come from the germline V gene. CDR3 protein: CASPPKASGISYEQYF. Written as DNA, the CDR3 is TGTGCCAGCCCGCCCAAGGCTAGCGGGATATCCTACGAGCAGTACTTC.

Details on this clone: The sample carries other DNA sequences with the same CDR3. The rearrangement uses TRBV29-1 and TRBJ2-6; the D is unclear. Trimming removed 4 bases from V and 0 bases from J, with 4 bases in between. Germline CDR1 and CDR2: SQVTM and ANQGSEA. CDR3 length: 13 amino acids. CDR3 in amino acids: CSVADSGANVLTF. The CDR3 nucleotides are TGCAGCGTTGCCGACTCTGGGGCCAACGTCCTGACTTTC.

The chain's CDR3 is CASSPLQGSDYGYTF. In DNA form, the CDR3 reads TGTGCCAGCAGTCCTTTACAGGGGAGTGACTATGGCTACACCTTC. The chain employs TRBV2 and TRBJ1-2, with TRBD1 matching 7 bases. The germline gives CDR1 SNHLY, CDR2 FYNNEI. Trimming took 5 bases from V and 3 from J; bases not matched to a gene: 9. This CDR3 region has 15 residues.

The chain carries TRBV11-2 and TRBJ2-1; no clear D gene. The ends were cut back, 8 bases at V and 7 bases at J, with 21 bases in the middle. This CDR3 comprises 15 residues. Germline CDR1 SGHAT, CDR2 FQNNGV. The CDR3 region has the DNA TGTGCCAGCGGAGAAGGACCCCAGCTTGGGAATGAGCAGTTCTTC. This encodes CASGEGPQLGNEQFF.

The J gene is TRBJ2-5, the V gene TRBV7-6; 7 bases are shared with TRBD2. With V trimmed by 4 bases and J by 2 bases, 7 bases remained unmatched. The CDR3 has 15 residues. CDR1 SGHVS and CDR2 FNYEAQ come from the germline V gene. CDR3 amino acids: CASSSPRGGQETQYF. The CDR3 DNA is TGTGCCAGCAGCTCTCCTCGGGGAGGGCAAGAGACCCAGTACTTC.

The rearrangement links TRBV7-3 to TRBJ2-7, with 7 positions matching TRBD1. The CDR3 covers 14 residues. Trimming cost V 5 bases and J 6 bases; bases outside gene matches: 10. Germline lookup yields CDR1 SGHTA and CDR2 FQGTGA. Here the CDR3 reads CASSPGQVKGEQYF. DNA for the CDR3: TGTGCCAGCAGCCCCGGACAGGTTAAGGGCGAGCAGTACTTC. Full variable domain (missing parts from reference TRBV7-3 and TRBJ2-7): GAGVSQTPSNKVTEKGKYVELRCDPISGHTALYWYRQSLGQGPEFLIYFQGTGAADDSGLPNDRFFAVRPEGSVSTLKIQRTERGDSAVYLCASSPGQVKGEQYFGPGTRLTVT.

The sample holds one count of this clone. The gene calls are TRBV12-5 and TRBJ2-5, with D perhaps matching TRBD1 (7 bases). From germline, CDR1 is LGHNT and CDR2 FRNRAP. Trimming stripped 7 bases from V and 2 bases from J, with 11 bases between. The CDR3 spans 13 residues. CDR3 residues: CASAAGQQETQYF. The CDR3 DNA follows: TGTGCTAGTGCTGCGGGACAGCAAGAGACCCAGTACTTC. The full variable domain, its missing parts supplied by reference TRBV12-5 and TRBJ2-5, is DARVTQTPRHKVTEMGQEVTMRCQPILGHNTVFWYRQTMMQGLELLAYFRNRAPLDDSGMPKDRFSAEMPDATLATLKIQPSEPRDSAVYFCASAAGQQETQYFGPGTRLLVL.

This chain joins TRBV5-6 and TRBJ2-3, with TRBD2 as a possible D gene (6 bases). This CDR3 spans 16 amino acids. With 2 bases removed from V and 4 bases from J, the gap between germline ends came to 17 bases. Germline CDR1 and CDR2: SGHDT and YYEEEE. The CDR3 sequence: CASSFGGRRGADTQYF. CDR3 DNA sequence: TGTGCCAGCAGCTTCGGAGGGAGAAGAGGCGCAGATACGCAGTATTTT.

The chain couples TRBV2 to TRBJ1-2, with TRBD1 as a possible D gene (6 bases). Germline lookup yields CDR1 SNHLY and CDR2 FYNNEI. This CDR3 comprises 12 residues. Trimming pared 8 bases from V and 8 bases from J, leaving 15 bases between. This CDR3 reads CASGRTEGGYTF. The CDR3 bases are TGTGCCAGCGGGCGGACAGAGGGAGGCTACACCTTC.

As regards this clone: Other DNA sequences in the same sample also yield this CDR3. J is TRBJ1-1 and V is TRBV9; D is possibly TRBD1 (5 bases). V gave up 0 bases and J gave up 1 base, with 7 bases separating them. The germline V gene has CDR1 SGDLS and CDR2 YYNGEE. CDR3 length: 14 amino acids. The CDR3 protein is CASSVVQGNTEAFF. As DNA, the CDR3 is TGTGCCAGCAGCGTAGTCCAGGGGAACACTGAAGCTTTCTTT.